Shown below are 18 T cell receptor beta chains from a single sample sequenced in a study of blood T cell repertoires in COVID-19. The protocol was immunoSEQ multiplex PCR, while the TCRdb copy is restricted to in-frame clones and leaves out a portion. The sample has 250,000 to 350,000 clones, around 90% seen once; the top ten hold almost 9.5%. Sequenced input: peripheral blood. Receptors originate from a man aged 18 to 29 with active or convalescent COVID-19.

The rearrangement links TRBV6-1 to TRBJ2-3; TRBD2 matches 11 bases. The ends lost 3 bases at V and 2 bases at J; junction bases unmatched: 4. The germline V gene has CDR1 MNHNS and CDR2 SASEGT. This CDR3 comprises 16 residues. The CDR3 sequence is CASSDPGLAVTDTQYF. CDR3 sequence (DNA): TGTGCCAGCAGTGACCCGGGACTAGCGGTCACAGATACGCAGTATTTT.

The chain employs TRBV4-3 and TRBJ1-5; a weak D match, TRBD1 (5 bases). The CDR3 contains 16 residues. The V end was cut by 7 bases, the J end by 2 bases, with 18 bases between. Germline CDR1 reads LGHNA; CDR2 reads YSLEER. The CDR3 protein is CASKGGAGRGNQPQHF. CDR3 sequence (DNA): TGCGCCAGCAAGGGAGGGGCGGGAAGGGGCAATCAGCCCCAGCATTTT.

The CDR3 spells CASSPAGFSTDTQYF. CDR3 sequence (DNA): TGTGCCAGCAGCCCAGCGGGGTTTAGCACAGATACGCAGTATTTT. The chain has TRBV11-2 and TRBJ2-3, with 7 bases aligning to TRBD2. Trimming took 5 bases from V and 0 from J; bases not matched to a gene: 5. The CDR3 has 15 residues. Germline V gives CDR1 SGHAT, CDR2 FQNNGV.

The gene calls are TRBV5-4 and TRBJ1-6; the D is unclear. V was cut by 1 base and J by 0 bases, with 8 bases left in between. The CDR3 totals 16 residues. Germline V gene sequence: CDR1 SGHNT, CDR2 YYREEE (reference sequence). CDR3 bases: TGTGCCAGCAGCTTGAAGGAGGCCTCCTATAATTCACCCCTCCACTTT. The encoded protein is CASSLKEASYNSPLHF. Supplemented by reference TRBV5-4 and TRBJ1-6, the full variable domain reads ETGVTQSPTHLIKTRGQQVTLRCSSQSGHNTVSWYQQALGQGPQFIFQYYREEENGRGNFPPRFSGLQFPNYSSELNVNALELDDSALYLCASSLKEASYNSPLHFGNGTRLTVT.

The rearrangement uses TRBV6-2 or TRBV6-3 and TRBJ1-2; D is unresolved. Germline V lookup: CDR1 MNHEY, CDR2 SVGEGT. CDR3 length: 12 residues. Trimming stripped 5 bases from V and 5 bases from J, with 9 bases between. Written as DNA, the CDR3 is TGTGCCAGCAGTACCACAGCATATGGCTACACCTTC. It encodes CASSTTAYGYTF.

CDR3 coding DNA: TGTGCCAGCAGAGTTAACAGGGGTAACACTGAAGCTTTCTTT. This translates into CASRVNRGNTEAFF. The chain couples TRBV5-4 to TRBJ1-1; 7 bases map to TRBD1. With V trimmed by 5 bases and J by 2 bases, 6 bases remained unmatched. There are 14 residues in the CDR3. The germline V gene encodes CDR1 SGHNT and CDR2 YYREEE (reference sequence).

The chain links TRBV5-1 to TRBJ2-6, with D maybe TRBD1 (6 bases). With 7 bases removed from V and 1 base from J, the gap between germline ends came to 9 bases. The CDR3 runs to 14 residues. Looked up from germline, CDR1 is SGHRS and CDR2 is YFSETQ. For the CDR3, the DNA is TGCGCCAGCGAAACAGGGTCTGGGGCCAACGTCCTGACTTTC. It codes for CASETGSGANVLTF. Full variable domain (remainder filled in from reference TRBV5-1 and TRBJ2-6): KAGVTQTPRYLIKTRGQQVTLSCSPISGHRSVSWYQQTPGQGLQFLFEYFSETQRNKGNFPGRFSGRQFSNSRSEMNVSTLELGDSALYLCASETGSGANVLTFGAGSRLTVL.

The chain couples TRBV5-6 to TRBJ2-1, with D hard to call. V gave up 0 bases and J gave up 0 bases, with 10 bases separating them. The germline gives CDR1 SGHDT, CDR2 YYEEEE. The CDR3 loop spans 16 amino acids. The CDR3 sequence is CASSLGSWSSYNEQFF. CDR3 coding DNA: TGTGCCAGCAGCTTGGGGAGTTGGAGCTCCTACAATGAGCAGTTCTTC.

The rearrangement links TRBV6-5 to TRBJ2-7, with a weak D call TRBD1 (5 bases). Deletions cut 2 bases from V and 2 bases from J, with 13 bases between. Germline CDR1 and CDR2: MNHEY and SVGAGI. CDR3 length equals 15 residues. CDR3 DNA sequence: TGTGCCAGCAGTTACAACCTTCAGGGAACCTACGAGCAGTACTTC. As protein: CASSYNLQGTYEQYF.

The chain employs TRBV20-1 and TRBJ2-1, with 10 bases fitting TRBD2. CDR1 DFQATT and CDR2 SNEGSKA come from the germline V gene (reference sequence). The CDR3 extends over 16 amino acids. Trimming took 3 bases from V and 6 from J; bases not matched to a gene: 11. The CDR3 region has the DNA TGCAGTGCTAGTCATGGCGGGACTAGCGTTGTCAATGAGCAGTTCTTC. Protein product: CSASHGGTSVVNEQFF.

This clone was recorded once. This chain links TRBV10-3 with TRBJ2-3; 7 bases agree with TRBD2. Per germline, CDR1 ENHRY and CDR2 SYGVKD. The length of the CDR3 is 14 residues. Losses at the gene ends were 10 bases for V and 1 base for J; bases not matched to a gene: 8. The CDR3 DNA sequence: TGTGCCACTCTCGGCGCGGGGGGCACAGATACGCAGTATTTT. Its protein is CATLGAGGTDTQYF.

The sample holds one count of this clone. V is TRBV24-1 and J is TRBJ2-3, with 12 nucleotides matching TRBD2. The germline V gene encodes CDR1 KGHDR and CDR2 SFDVKD. The CDR3 loop spans 17 amino acids. V was pared by 4 bases and J by 4 bases, with 8 bases of the junction left unmatched. CDR3 bases: TGTGCCACCAGTGACCACTCACTAGCGGGGGGCGCAGATACGCAGTATTTT. As protein: CATSDHSLAGGADTQYF.

The chain combines TRBV6-5 with TRBJ2-1; 10 bases agree with TRBD2. Per the germline V gene, CDR1 is MNHEY and CDR2 is SVGAGI. This CDR3 comprises 13 residues. The junction had 4 bases not matched to a gene; V was cut back by 8 bases and J by 6 bases. In nucleotides, the CDR3 is TGTGCCAGCGGGCTAGCGGGGGTCAATGAGCAGTTCTTC. This codes for CASGLAGVNEQFF.

The chain joins TRBV19 to TRBJ1-6; D gene unclear. V was shortened by 5 bases and J by 0 bases, with 14 bases between the two germline ends. Germline V gene sequence: CDR1 LNHDA, CDR2 SQIVND (reference sequence). This CDR3 is built from 17 residues. This CDR3 is CASSWAQKSSYNSPLHF. CDR3 coding DNA: TGTGCCAGTAGTTGGGCGCAGAAAAGCTCCTATAATTCACCCCTCCACTTT.

The chain joins TRBV6-5 to TRBJ1-5, with 11 positions matching TRBD1. The V and J ends lost 11 bases and 8 bases, in that order; junction bases with no gene match: 8. The CDR3 is 13 amino acids. Germline values: CDR1 MNHEY, CDR2 SVGAGI. The CDR3 DNA reads as TGTGCCGGCCGGGACAGGGGGTGGAAGCCCCAGCATTTT. This codes for CAGRDRGWKPQHF.

The chain is built from TRBV4-1 and TRBJ1-1; D uncertain. The length of the CDR3 is 13 residues. Deletions cut 8 bases from V and 0 bases from J, with 10 bases between. The germline V gene has CDR1 MGHRA and CDR2 YSYEKL. The CDR3 DNA reads TGCGCCAGCGTCGACACTTTGAACACTGAAGCTTTCTTT. It translates to CASVDTLNTEAFF.

V gene TRBV10-3 combines with J gene TRBJ2-5, with D tentatively TRBD1 (5 bases). Germline V CDR1 and CDR2: ENHRY, SYGVKD. The CDR3 is 12 amino acids. The germline V and J ends were trimmed by 9 bases and 1 base, with 9 bases remaining between them. CDR3 nucleotide sequence: TGTGCCATAGGGGCCCCCCAAGAGACCCAGTACTTC. It is translated as CAIGAPQETQYF.

The V gene is TRBV27, the J gene TRBJ2-1, with a tentative D call TRBD1 (6 bases). Deletions cut 5 bases from V and 7 bases from J, with 30 bases between. CDR3 length: 19 residues. The germline V gene encodes CDR1 MNHEY and CDR2 SMNVEV (reference sequence). For the CDR3, the DNA is TGTGCCAGCAGTCGCACCTCATATCCGGGACAAACAATTGCGAATGAGCAGTTCTTC. It yields the protein CASSRTSYPGQTIANEQFF.